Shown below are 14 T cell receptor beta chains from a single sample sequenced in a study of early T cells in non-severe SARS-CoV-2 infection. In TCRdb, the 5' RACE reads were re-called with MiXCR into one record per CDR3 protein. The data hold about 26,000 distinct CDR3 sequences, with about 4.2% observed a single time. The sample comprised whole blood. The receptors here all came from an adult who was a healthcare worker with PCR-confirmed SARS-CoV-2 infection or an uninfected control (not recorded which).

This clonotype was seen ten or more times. This CDR3 reads CSRTPGQGNNEQFF. CDR3 nucleotide sequence: TGCAGCCGAACTCCGGGACAGGGGAACAATGAGCAGTTCTTC. This rearrangement joins TRBV29-1 to TRBJ2-1; 10 bases are a match to TRBD1. The V segment lost 8 bases and the J segment 5 bases; nucleotides outside the gene matches: 9. CDR3 length: 14 residues. The germline gives CDR1 SQVTM, CDR2 ANQGSEA.

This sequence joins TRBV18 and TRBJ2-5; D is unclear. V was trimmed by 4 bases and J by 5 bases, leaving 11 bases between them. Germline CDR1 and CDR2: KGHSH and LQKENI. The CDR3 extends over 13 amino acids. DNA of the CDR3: TGTGCCAGCTCACTGGATACAGCGGAGACCCAGTACTTC. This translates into CASSLDTAETQYF.

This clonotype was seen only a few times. CDR3 sequence: CASSFRTRFTGISYNEQFF. The DNA for the CDR3 is TGTGCCAGCAGTTTCAGGACCCGATTTACAGGGATTTCCTACAATGAGCAGTTCTTC. J is TRBJ2-1 and V is TRBV12-3 or TRBV12-4; possibly TRBD1 for D (6 bases). Trimming removed 3 bases at V and 1 base at J, with 22 bases between. This CDR3 spans 19 amino acids.

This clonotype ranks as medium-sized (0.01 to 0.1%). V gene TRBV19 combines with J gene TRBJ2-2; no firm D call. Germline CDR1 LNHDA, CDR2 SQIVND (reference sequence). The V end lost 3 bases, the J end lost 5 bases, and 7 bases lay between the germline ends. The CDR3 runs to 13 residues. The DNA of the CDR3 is TGTGCCAGTAGTATTGGTGGAACCGGGGAGCTGTTTTTT. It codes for CASSIGGTGELFF.

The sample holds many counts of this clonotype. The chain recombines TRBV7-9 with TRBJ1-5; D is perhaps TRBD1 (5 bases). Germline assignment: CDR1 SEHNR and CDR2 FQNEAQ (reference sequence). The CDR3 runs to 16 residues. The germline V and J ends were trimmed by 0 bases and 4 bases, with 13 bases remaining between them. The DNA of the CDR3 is TGTGCCAGCAGCTTAGCCTTGGAGTGGGGGAATCAGCCCCAGCATTTT. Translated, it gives CASSLALEWGNQPQHF.

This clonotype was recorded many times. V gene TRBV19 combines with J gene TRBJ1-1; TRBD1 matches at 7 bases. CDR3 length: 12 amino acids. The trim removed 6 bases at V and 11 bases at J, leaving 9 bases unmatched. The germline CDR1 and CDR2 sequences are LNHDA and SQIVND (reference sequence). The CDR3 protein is CASRDRSSLAFF. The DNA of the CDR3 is TGTGCCAGTAGGGACAGGTCTTCGTTGGCTTTCTTT.

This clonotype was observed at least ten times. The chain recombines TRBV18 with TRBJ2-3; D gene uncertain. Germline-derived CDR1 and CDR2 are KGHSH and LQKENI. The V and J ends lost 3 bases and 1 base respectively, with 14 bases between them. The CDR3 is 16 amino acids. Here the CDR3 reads CASSPGRAAGTDTQYF. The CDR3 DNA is TGTGCCAGCTCACCCGGTCGGGCGGCTGGCACAGATACGCAGTATTTT. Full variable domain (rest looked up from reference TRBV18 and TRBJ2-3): NAGVMQNPRHLVRRRGQEARLRCSPMKGHSHVYWYRQLPEEGLKFMVYLQKENIIDESGMPKERFSAEFPKEGPSILRIQQVVRGDSAAYFCASSPGRAAGTDTQYFGPGTRLTVL.

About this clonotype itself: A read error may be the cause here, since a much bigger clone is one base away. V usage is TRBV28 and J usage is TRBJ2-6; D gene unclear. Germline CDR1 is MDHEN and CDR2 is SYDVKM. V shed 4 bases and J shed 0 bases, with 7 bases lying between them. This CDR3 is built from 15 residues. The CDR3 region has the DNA TGTGCCAGCAGTTCAAAACTCTCTGGGGCCAACGTCCTGACTTTC. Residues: CASSSKLSGANVLTF.

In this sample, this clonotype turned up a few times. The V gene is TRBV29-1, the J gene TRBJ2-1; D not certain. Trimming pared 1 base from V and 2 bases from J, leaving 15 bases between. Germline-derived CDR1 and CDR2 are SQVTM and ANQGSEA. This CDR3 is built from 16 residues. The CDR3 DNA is TGCAGCGTTGAAGGGGCCCGAAATCTCCCCTACAATGAGCAGTTCTTC. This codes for CSVEGARNLPYNEQFF.

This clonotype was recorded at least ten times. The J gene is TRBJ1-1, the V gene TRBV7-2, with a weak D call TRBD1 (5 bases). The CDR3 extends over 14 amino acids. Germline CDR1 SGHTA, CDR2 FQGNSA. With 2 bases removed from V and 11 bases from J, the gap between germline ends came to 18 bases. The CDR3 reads CASSLSRVRAGAFF. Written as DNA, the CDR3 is TGTGCCAGCAGCTTATCCAGGGTAAGGGCCGGGGCTTTCTTT. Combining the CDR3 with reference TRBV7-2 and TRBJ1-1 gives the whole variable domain GAGVSQSPSNKVTEKGKDVELRCDPISGHTALYWYRQSLGQGLEFLIYFQGNSAPDKSGLPSDRFSAERTGGSVSTLTIQRTQQEDSAVYLCASSLSRVRAGAFFGQGTRLTVV.

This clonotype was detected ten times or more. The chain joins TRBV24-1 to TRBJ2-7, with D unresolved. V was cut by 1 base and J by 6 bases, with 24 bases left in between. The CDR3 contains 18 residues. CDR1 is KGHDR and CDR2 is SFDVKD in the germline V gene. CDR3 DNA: TGTGCCACCAGTGATTTATATCTTGTCGGATTTTTCATCTGCGAGCAGTACTTC. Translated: CATSDLYLVGFFICEQYF.

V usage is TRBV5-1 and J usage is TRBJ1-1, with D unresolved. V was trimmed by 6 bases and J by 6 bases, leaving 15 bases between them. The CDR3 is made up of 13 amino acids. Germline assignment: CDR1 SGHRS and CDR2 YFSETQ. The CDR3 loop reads CASNPSEQSEAFF. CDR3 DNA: TGCGCCAGCAACCCCTCGGAACAGTCTGAAGCTTTCTTT.

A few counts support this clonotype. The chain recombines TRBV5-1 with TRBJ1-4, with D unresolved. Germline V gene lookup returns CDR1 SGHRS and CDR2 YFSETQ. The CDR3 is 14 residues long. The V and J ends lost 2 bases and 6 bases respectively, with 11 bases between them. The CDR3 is CASSFVADDEKLFF. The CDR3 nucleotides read TGCGCCAGCAGCTTCGTAGCGGACGATGAAAAACTGTTTTTT.

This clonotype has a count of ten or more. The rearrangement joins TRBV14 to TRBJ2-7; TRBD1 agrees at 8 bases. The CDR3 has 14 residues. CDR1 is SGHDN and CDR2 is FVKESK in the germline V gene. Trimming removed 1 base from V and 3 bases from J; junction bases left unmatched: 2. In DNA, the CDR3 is TGTGCCAGCAGCCAAGGGACAGGGAACTACGAGCAGTACTTC. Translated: CASSQGTGNYEQYF.